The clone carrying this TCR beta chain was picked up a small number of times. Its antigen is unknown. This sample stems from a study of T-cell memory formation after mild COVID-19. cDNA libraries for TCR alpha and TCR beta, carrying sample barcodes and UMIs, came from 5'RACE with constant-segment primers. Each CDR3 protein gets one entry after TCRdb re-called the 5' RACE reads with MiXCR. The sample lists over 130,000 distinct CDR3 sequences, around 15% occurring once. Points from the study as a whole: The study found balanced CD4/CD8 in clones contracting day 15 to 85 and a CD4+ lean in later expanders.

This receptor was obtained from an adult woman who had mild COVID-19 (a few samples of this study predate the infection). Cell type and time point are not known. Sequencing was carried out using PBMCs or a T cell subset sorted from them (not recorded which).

CDR3 coding DNA: TGTGCCAGCAGCAACCCGGTGGAGAAAACAGATACGCAGTATTTT. Its protein is CASSNPVEKTDTQYF. The chain joins TRBV7-9 to TRBJ2-3; D is unresolved. The V end was cut by 5 bases, the J end by 3 bases, with 15 bases between. The germline gives CDR1 SEHNR, CDR2 FQNEAQ (reference sequence). The CDR3 runs 15 residues.